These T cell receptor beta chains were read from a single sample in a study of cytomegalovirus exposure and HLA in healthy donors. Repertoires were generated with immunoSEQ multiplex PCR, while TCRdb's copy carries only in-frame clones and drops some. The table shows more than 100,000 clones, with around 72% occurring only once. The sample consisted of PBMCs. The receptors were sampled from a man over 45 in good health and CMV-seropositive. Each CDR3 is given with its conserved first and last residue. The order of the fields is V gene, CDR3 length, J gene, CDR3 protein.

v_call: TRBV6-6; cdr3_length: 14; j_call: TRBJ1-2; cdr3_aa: CASSYRDRGGGYTF
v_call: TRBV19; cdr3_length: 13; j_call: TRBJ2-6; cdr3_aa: CATTGTGANVLTF
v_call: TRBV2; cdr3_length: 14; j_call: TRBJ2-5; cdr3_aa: CASSEGLVGETQYF
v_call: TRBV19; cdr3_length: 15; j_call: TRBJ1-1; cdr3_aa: CASSIEGGVNTEAFF
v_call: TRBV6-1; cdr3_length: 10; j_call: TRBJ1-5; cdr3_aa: CASMRGTLHF
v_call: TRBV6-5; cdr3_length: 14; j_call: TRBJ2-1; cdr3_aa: CASSTDRGPNEQFF
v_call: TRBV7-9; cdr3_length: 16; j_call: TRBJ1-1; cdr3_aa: CASSLGRGGGGRGAFF
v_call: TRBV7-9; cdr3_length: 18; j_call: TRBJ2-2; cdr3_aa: CASIRGGLAGSNTGELFF
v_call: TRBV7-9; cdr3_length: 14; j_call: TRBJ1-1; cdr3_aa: CASSSQGANTEAFF
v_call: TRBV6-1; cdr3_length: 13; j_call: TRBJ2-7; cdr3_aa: CASSRDSVYEQYF
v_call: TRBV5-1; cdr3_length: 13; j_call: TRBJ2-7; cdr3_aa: CATHGGNSYEQYF
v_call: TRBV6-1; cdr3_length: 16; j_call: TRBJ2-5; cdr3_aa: CASSESPSGYWGTQYF
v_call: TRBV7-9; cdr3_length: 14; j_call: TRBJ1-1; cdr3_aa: CASSLGGGGTEAFF
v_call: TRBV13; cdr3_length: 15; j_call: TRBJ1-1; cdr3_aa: CASSLEGQGGTEAFF